These 18 T cell receptor beta chains originate from one sample sequenced in a study of cytomegalovirus exposure and HLA in healthy donors (dated by TCRdb to between 2016 and 2019). Library preparation was by the immunoSEQ multiplex PCR assay. For the multiplex PCR, a mixture combining 60 forward primers for TCR Vbeta segments and 13 reverse primers for TCR Jbeta segments was used. TCRdb holds this immuneACCESS table with in-frame rearrangements only. Some clones are missing; in checked studies, unresolved V genes explain under half, and the rest has no known cause. This sample comprises 60,000 to 75,000 clones, under 85% of them detected only once. Of the sample, more than 9.5% falls within the top ten clones. Sequencing used PBMCs. Receptors were obtained from a woman aged 60 to 75 in good health and CMV-seropositive.

Written as DNA, the CDR3 is TGTGCCAGCAATAGACAGTACTCAGGCCATGGCTACACCTTC. Translating gives CASNRQYSGHGYTF. This chain connects TRBV2 to TRBJ1-2; maybe TRBD1 (5 bases). Germline CDR1 and CDR2: SNHLY and FYNNEI. The CDR3 loop spans 14 amino acids. Trimming removed 7 bases from V and 6 bases from J, with 18 bases in between.

The genes are TRBV11-3 and TRBJ1-1; D not certain. The length of the CDR3 is 13 residues. Trimming removed 5 bases at V and 6 bases at J, with 13 bases between. Germline V lookup: CDR1 SGHNT, CDR2 YENEEA. The CDR3 reads CASSPGVSPEAFF. The CDR3 DNA sequence: TGTGCCAGCAGCCCCGGGGTATCACCTGAAGCTTTCTTT.

J is TRBJ1-6 and V is TRBV4-2; 10 positions agree with TRBD1. The germline V gene encodes CDR1 LGHNA and CDR2 YNFKEQ. Trimming at V came to 4 bases and at J to 8 bases, leaving 8 bases not matched to a gene. This CDR3 has 16 amino acids. The CDR3 bases are TGTGCCAGCAGCCGAGAGGGGACAGGGGCGGATTCACCCCTCCACTTT. Translated: CASSREGTGADSPLHF.

This rearrangement joins TRBV7-8 to TRBJ2-7, with D possibly being TRBD1 (6 bases). V dropped 2 bases and J dropped 0 bases, with 8 bases sitting between them. The CDR3 covers 14 residues. Germline assignment: CDR1 SGHVS and CDR2 FQNEAQ. CDR3 region: CASSLRDISYEQYF. Here the CDR3 DNA reads TGTGCCAGCAGCTTAAGGGACATCTCCTACGAGCAGTACTTC.

The chain couples TRBV29-1 to TRBJ1-5; D is possibly TRBD1 (5 bases). Germline V lookup: CDR1 SQVTM, CDR2 ANQGSEA. Trimming cost V 6 bases and J 3 bases, with 15 bases left between them. This CDR3 contains 14 residues. The CDR3 spells CSVRDGTYNQPQHF. CDR3 nucleotide sequence: TGCAGCGTCCGGGACGGGACTTACAATCAGCCCCAGCATTTT.

The chain carries TRBV5-1 and TRBJ2-3; possibly TRBD1 for D (5 bases). This CDR3 has 15 residues. The V gene lost 0 bases and the J gene lost 4 bases, with 12 bases spanning the gap. From germline, CDR1 is SGHRS and CDR2 YFSETQ. The CDR3 DNA reads TGCGCCAGCAGCTTGGCGTCAGGGATAGCAGATACGCAGTATTTT. It yields the protein CASSLASGIADTQYF.

The V call is TRBV6-5, the J call TRBJ2-3; TRBD1 might be the D (6 bases). The CDR3 is made up of 13 amino acids. Trimming cost V 4 bases and J 8 bases, with 13 bases left between them. Germline-derived CDR1 and CDR2 are MNHEY and SVGAGI. The CDR3 DNA follows: TGTGCCAGCAGTTCCCGGGACAAGCTTACGCAGTATTTT. The encoded protein is CASSSRDKLTQYF.

In this sample, this clone turned up a few times. The chain combines TRBV10-1 with TRBJ2-1; 7 positions agree with TRBD1. The CDR3 totals 16 residues. The junction had 9 bases not matched to a gene; V was cut back by 4 bases and J by 3 bases. Germline CDR1 and CDR2: WNHNN and SYGVQD (reference sequence). CDR3 in amino acids: CASSAAGSGGYNEQFF. The CDR3 nucleotides read TGCGCCAGCAGTGCCGCCGGTTCAGGGGGCTACAATGAGCAGTTCTTC.

This clone occurred a few times. This chain joins TRBV2 and TRBJ1-4; possibly TRBD1 for D (5 bases). Germline loops: CDR1 SNHLY, CDR2 FYNNEI. The CDR3 spans 15 residues. V dropped 3 bases and J dropped 3 bases, with 11 bases sitting between them. CDR3 loop: CASSDRVMPNEKLFF. The CDR3 region has the DNA TGTGCCAGCAGTGACAGGGTCATGCCTAATGAAAAACTGTTTTTT.

The chain links TRBV6-5 to TRBJ1-1; the D is unclear. There are 12 residues in the CDR3. The germline V gene has CDR1 MNHEY and CDR2 SVGAGI. V was shortened by 6 bases and J by 1 base, with 6 bases between the two germline ends. In DNA, the CDR3 is TGTGCCAGCAGAAAGCAGAACACTGAAGCTTTCTTT. It encodes CASRKQNTEAFF.

J is TRBJ2-3 and V is TRBV5-1; D ambiguous. The CDR3 is 16 amino acids. V was trimmed by 4 bases and J by 1 base, leaving 16 bases between them. Germline CDR1 reads SGHRS; CDR2 reads YFSETQ. CDR3 residues: CASSPGGQSGTDTQYF. As DNA, the CDR3 is TGCGCCAGCAGCCCCGGTGGGCAGTCGGGCACAGATACGCAGTATTTT.

This clone was seen once. This chain links TRBV4-2 with TRBJ2-3; D possibly corresponds to TRBD2 (6 bases). From germline, CDR1 is LGHNA and CDR2 YNFKEQ. The CDR3 loop spans 15 amino acids. V dropped 1 base and J dropped 1 base, with 9 bases sitting between them. CDR3 sequence (DNA): TGTGCCAGCAGCCAAGCCGGGAGTGGCACAGATACGCAGTATTTT. This sequence encodes CASSQAGSGTDTQYF.

This clone occurred a few times. The chain employs TRBV4-1 and TRBJ2-5, with 7 bases matching TRBD1. The CDR3 consists of 15 residues. Germline V gene sequence: CDR1 MGHRA, CDR2 YSYEKL. The J segment lost 2 bases and the V segment lost 4 bases, leaving 7 bases of the junction unmatched. CDR3 bases: TGCGCCAGCAGCCCTTCACCGGGACAGCAAGAGACCCAGTACTTC. It specifies CASSPSPGQQETQYF.

The rearrangement uses TRBV30 and TRBJ2-7, with a weak D call TRBD1 (6 bases). Trimming left V 0 bases short and J 3 bases short, with 12 bases between. Looked up from germline, CDR1 is GTSNPN and CDR2 is SVGIG (reference sequence). The CDR3 consists of 14 residues. The CDR3 loop reads CAWSVPGAYYEQYF. DNA of the CDR3: TGTGCCTGGAGTGTGCCAGGGGCGTACTACGAGCAGTACTTC.

This chain uses TRBV7-9 with TRBJ2-7; no firm D call. The CDR3 has 16 residues. V lost 5 bases and J lost 0, with 17 bases in between. Germline V lookup: CDR1 SEHNR, CDR2 FQNEAQ (reference sequence). CDR3 sequence (DNA): TGTGCCAGCAGCCCAGCCGCAGCGAGTGGCTCCTACGAGCAGTACTTC. Protein: CASSPAAASGSYEQYF.

The chain recombines TRBV5-1 with TRBJ2-1; D remains ambiguous. The V and J ends lost 5 bases and 5 bases respectively, with 5 bases between them. This CDR3 region has 11 residues. CDR1 is SGHRS, CDR2 YFSETQ, per germline. CDR3 region: CASSFDNEQFF. The CDR3 nucleotides read TGCGCCAGCAGTTTCGACAATGAGCAGTTCTTC.

This chain uses TRBV5-1 with TRBJ1-2; TRBD1 is a possible D gene (5 bases). There are 12 residues in the CDR3. Germline V lookup: CDR1 SGHRS, CDR2 YFSETQ. The V end lost 7 bases, the J end lost 5 bases, and 12 bases lay between the germline ends. The CDR3 DNA follows: TGCGCCAGCTGGGGCCTCCGATATGGCTACACCTTC. Residues: CASWGLRYGYTF.

The chain has TRBV6-5 and TRBJ1-2, with 8 bases aligning to TRBD1. Looked up from germline, CDR1 is MNHEY and CDR2 is SVGAGI. The J segment lost 8 bases and the V segment lost 4 bases, leaving 6 bases of the junction unmatched. This CDR3 comprises 13 residues. Written as DNA, the CDR3 is TGTGCCAGCAGTTCGGACAGGGCGGGGGGCTACACCTTC. This encodes CASSSDRAGGYTF.